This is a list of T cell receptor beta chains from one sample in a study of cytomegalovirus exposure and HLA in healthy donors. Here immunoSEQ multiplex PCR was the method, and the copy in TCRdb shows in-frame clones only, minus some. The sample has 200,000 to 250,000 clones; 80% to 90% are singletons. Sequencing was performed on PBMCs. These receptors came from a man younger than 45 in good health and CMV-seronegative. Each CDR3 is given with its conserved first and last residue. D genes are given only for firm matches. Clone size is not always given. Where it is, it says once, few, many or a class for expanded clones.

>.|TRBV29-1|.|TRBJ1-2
CSVEGSGGGYTF
TGCAGCGTTGAAGGGTCCGGGGGTGGCTACACCTTC
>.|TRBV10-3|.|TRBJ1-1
CAISDWQNTEAFF
TGTGCCATCAGTGATTGGCAGAACACTGAAGCTTTCTTT
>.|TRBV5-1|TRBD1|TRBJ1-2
CASSLEGQGDGYTF
TGCGCCAGCAGCTTGGAGGGACAGGGGGATGGCTACACCTTC
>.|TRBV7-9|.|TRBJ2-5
CASKQGGQETQYF
TGTGCCAGCAAGCAGGGAGGCCAAGAGACCCAGTACTTC
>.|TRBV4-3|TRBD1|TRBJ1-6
CASSQGQGINSPLHF
TGCGCCAGCAGCCAGGGACAGGGAATTAATTCACCCCTCCACTTT
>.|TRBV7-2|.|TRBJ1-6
CASSLGVRQGAYNSPLHF
TGTGCCAGCAGCTTAGGCGTTAGGCAGGGCGCCTATAATTCACCCCTCCACTTT
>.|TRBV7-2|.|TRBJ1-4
CASSLAGRNEKLFF
TGTGCCAGCAGCTTAGCTGGCCGTAATGAAAAACTGTTTTTT
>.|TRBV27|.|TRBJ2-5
CASRGWAQETQYF
TGTGCCAGCAGAGGTTGGGCACAAGAGACCCAGTACTTC
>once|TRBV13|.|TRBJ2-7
CASSSRDSYYEQYF
TGTGCCAGCAGCAGCAGGGACTCCTACTACGAGCAGTACTTC
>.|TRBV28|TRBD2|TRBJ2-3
CASSLWGTSGGTDTQYF
TGTGCCAGCAGTTTATGGGGGACTAGCGGAGGCACAGATACGCAGTATTTT
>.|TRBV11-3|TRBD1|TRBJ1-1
CASSFPGQGVFF
TGTGCCAGCAGCTTCCCGGGACAGGGAGTTTTCTTT
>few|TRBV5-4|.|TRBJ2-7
CASSRPGLGIEQYF
TGTGCCAGCAGCCGCCCGGGACTGGGGATCGAGCAGTACTTC
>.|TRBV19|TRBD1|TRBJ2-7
CASSLRTGGHDEQYF
TGTGCCAGTAGTTTGCGGACAGGGGGGCACGACGAGCAGTACTTC
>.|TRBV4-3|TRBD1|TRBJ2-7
CASSQRNSGTGPYEQYF
TGCGCCAGCAGCCAACGTAACTCCGGGACAGGGCCCTACGAGCAGTACTTC
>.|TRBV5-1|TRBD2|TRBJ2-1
CASSPGGQGLALEQFF
TGCGCCAGCAGCCCGGGGGGGCAGGGCTTAGCATTGGAGCAGTTCTTC
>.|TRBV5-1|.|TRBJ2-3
CASSLSRADTQYF
TGCGCCAGCAGCTTGTCCAGGGCGGATACGCAGTATTTT
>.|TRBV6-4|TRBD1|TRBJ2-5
CASSDFEGPLQGAKWTQYF
TGTGCCAGCAGTGACTTCGAGGGCCCCCTACAGGGGGCCAAGTGGACCCAGTACTTC
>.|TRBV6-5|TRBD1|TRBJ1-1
CASARDSLNTEAFF
TGTGCCAGCGCCAGGGACAGCTTGAACACTGAAGCTTTCTTT
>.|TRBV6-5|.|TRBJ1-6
CASSYVRDYNSPLHF
TGTGCCAGCAGTTATGTCAGGGATTACAATTCACCCCTCCACTTT
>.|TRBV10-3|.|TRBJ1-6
CAISESGGSYNSPLHF
TGTGCCATCAGTGAGTCAGGAGGCTCCTATAATTCACCCCTCCACTTT
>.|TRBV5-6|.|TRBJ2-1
CASSLGGHNEQFF
TGTGCCAGCAGCTTAGGGGGTCACAATGAGCAGTTCTTC
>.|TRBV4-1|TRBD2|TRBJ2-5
CASSILAGSGETQYF
TGCGCCAGCAGCATACTAGCGGGGTCGGGAGAGACCCAGTACTTC
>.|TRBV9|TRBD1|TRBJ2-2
CASSVRGRNTGELFF
TGTGCCAGCAGCGTAAGGGGGCGGAACACCGGGGAGCTGTTTTTT
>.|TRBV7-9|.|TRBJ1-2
CASSLRTAYGYTF
TGTGCCAGCAGCCTGAGGACAGCCTATGGCTACACCTTC
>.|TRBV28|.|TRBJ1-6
CASSFEWGPNSPLHF
TGTGCCAGCAGTTTCGAATGGGGGCCGAATTCACCCCTCCACTTT
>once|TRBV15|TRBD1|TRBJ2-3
CATRDRGLGDTQYF
TGTGCCACCAGGGACAGGGGGCTTGGAGATACGCAGTATTTT
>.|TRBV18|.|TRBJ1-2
CASSPLEGLYGYTF
TGTGCCAGCTCACCACTTGAGGGTTTGTATGGCTACACCTTC
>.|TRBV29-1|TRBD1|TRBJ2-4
CSVLTGGAKNIQYF
TGCAGCGTCCTGACAGGGGGCGCCAAAAACATTCAGTACTTC
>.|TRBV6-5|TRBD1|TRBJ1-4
CASSYDRANEKLFF
TGTGCCAGCAGTTACGACAGGGCGAATGAAAAACTGTTTTTT
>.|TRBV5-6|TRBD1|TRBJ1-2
CASFPPGQVIDATF
TGTGCCAGCTTTCCCCCGGGACAGGTGATTGATGCCACCTTC
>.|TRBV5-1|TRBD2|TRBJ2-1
CASSQLTGGGYNEQFF
TGCGCCAGCAGCCAGTTGACCGGGGGGGGTTACAATGAGCAGTTCTTC
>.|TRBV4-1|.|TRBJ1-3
CASSQDGGGNTIYF
TGCGCCAGCAGCCAAGATGGAGGGGGAAACACCATATATTTT
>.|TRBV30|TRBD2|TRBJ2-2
CAWTEAGGPPGELFF
TGTGCCTGGACTGAAGCGGGGGGGCCTCCCGGGGAGCTGTTTTTT
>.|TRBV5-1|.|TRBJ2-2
CASSLDGVNTGELFF
TGCGCCAGCAGCTTGGACGGGGTGAACACCGGGGAGCTGTTTTTT
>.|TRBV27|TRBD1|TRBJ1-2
CASSSRGIGGYTF
TGTGCCAGCAGTTCCAGGGGGATCGGTGGCTACACCTTC
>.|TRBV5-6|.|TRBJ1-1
CASSLEGVPSEAFF
TGTGCCAGCAGCTTGGAAGGGGTCCCCTCTGAAGCTTTCTTT
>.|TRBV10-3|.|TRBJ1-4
CAISDPGPSGDEKLFF
TGTGCCATCAGTGACCCTGGGCCCAGCGGTGATGAAAAACTGTTTTTT
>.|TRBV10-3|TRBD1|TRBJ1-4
CAISESTGGGEKLFF
TGTGCCATCAGTGAGTCGACAGGGGGAGGCGAAAAACTGTTTTTT
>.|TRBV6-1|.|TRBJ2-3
CASSEISARAYF
TGTGCCAGCAGTGAGATCTCGGCCAGGGCTTATTTT
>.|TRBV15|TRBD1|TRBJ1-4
CATGGQEHEKLFF
TGTGCCACGGGGGGACAGGAGCATGAAAAACTGTTTTTT
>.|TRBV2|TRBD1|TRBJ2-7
CARSRDRGSYEQYF
TGTGCCAGATCCCGGGACAGGGGATCCTACGAGCAGTACTTC
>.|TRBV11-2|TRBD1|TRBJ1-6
CASSSMYHTRGQGDSPLHF
TGTGCCAGCAGCTCTATGTACCATACTAGGGGACAGGGTGATTCACCCCTCCACTTT
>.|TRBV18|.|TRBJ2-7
CASSPLETGRIDEQYF
TGTGCCAGCTCACCGCTTGAAACAGGGCGGATCGACGAGCAGTACTTC
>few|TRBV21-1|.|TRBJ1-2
CASSSTQNPKTLNYGYTF
TGTGCCAGCAGCAGCACACAGAACCCAAAAACACTTAACTATGGCTACACCTTC
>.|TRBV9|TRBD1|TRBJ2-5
CASSKRGQGLETQYF
TGTGCCAGCAGCAAGCGGGGACAGGGATTGGAGACCCAGTACTTC
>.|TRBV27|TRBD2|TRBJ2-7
CASSPTSIAYEQYF
TGTGCCAGCAGTCCGACTAGCATCGCCTACGAGCAGTACTTC
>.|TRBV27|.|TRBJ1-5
CASSLGGMGPQHF
TGTGCCAGCAGTTTAGGAGGGATGGGGCCCCAGCATTTT
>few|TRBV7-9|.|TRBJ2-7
CASSNGVYSYEQYF
TGTGCCAGCAGCAACGGGGTGTACTCCTACGAGCAGTACTTC
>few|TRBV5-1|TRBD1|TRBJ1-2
CASSREGARGYTF
TGCGCCAGCAGCCGAGAGGGGGCGCGTGGCTACACCTTC
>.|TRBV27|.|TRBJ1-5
CASSFYRQGELQPQHF
TGTGCCAGCAGTTTTTACCGGCAGGGTGAGCTACAGCCCCAGCATTTT
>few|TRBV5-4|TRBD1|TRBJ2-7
CASSLDRGYEQYF
TGTGCCAGCAGCTTGGACAGGGGCTACGAGCAGTACTTC
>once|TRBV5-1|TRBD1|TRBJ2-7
CASSPSGQGFPYEQYF
TGCGCCAGCAGCCCCTCGGGACAGGGTTTTCCCTACGAGCAGTACTTC
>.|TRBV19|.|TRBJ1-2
CASNSGVRYGYTF
TGTGCCAGTAACTCAGGGGTTCGCTATGGCTACACCTTC